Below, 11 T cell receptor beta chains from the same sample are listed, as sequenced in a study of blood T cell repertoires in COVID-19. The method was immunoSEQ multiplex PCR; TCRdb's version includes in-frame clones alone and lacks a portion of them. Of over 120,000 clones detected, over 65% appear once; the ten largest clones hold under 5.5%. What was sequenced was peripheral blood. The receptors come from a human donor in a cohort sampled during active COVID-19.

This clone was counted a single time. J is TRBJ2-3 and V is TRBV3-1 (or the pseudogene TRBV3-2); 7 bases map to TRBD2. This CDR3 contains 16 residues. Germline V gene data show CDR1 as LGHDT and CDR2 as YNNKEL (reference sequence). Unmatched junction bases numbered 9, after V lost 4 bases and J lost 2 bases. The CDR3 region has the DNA TGTGCCAGCAGCCTCTATCCGGGGACTAACACAGATACGCAGTATTTT. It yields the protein CASSLYPGTNTDTQYF.

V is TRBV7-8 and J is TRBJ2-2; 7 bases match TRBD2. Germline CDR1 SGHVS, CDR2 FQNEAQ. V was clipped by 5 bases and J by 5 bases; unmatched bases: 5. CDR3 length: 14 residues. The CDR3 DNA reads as TGTGCCAGCAGCGGGGACTACCTAACCGGGGAGCTGTTTTTT. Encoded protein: CASSGDYLTGELFF.

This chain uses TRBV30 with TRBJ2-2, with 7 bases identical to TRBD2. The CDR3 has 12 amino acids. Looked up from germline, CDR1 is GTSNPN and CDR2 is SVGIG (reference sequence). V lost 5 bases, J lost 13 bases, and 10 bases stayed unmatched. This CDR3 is CAWHNGLGGLFF. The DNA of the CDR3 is TGTGCCTGGCACAACGGACTAGGAGGGCTGTTTTTT.

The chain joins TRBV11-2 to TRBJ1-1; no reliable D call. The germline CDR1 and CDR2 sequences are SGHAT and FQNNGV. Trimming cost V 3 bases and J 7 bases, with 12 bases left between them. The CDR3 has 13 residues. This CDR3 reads CASSLPGGIEAFF. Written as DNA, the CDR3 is TGTGCCAGCAGCTTGCCTGGAGGGATTGAAGCTTTCTTT. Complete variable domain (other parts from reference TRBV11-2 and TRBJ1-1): EAGVAQSPRYKIIEKRQSVAFWCNPISGHATLYWYQQILGQGPKLLIQFQNNGVVDDSQLPKDRFSAERLKGVDSTLKIQPAKLEDSAVYLCASSLPGGIEAFFGQGTRLTVV.

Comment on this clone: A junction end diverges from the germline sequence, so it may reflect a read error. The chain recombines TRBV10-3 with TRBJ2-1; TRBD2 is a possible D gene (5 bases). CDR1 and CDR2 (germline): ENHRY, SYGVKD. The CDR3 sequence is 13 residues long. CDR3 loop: CVISVGVYNEQFF. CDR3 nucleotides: TGTGTCATCAGTGTCGGGGTTTACAATGAGCAGTTCTTC.

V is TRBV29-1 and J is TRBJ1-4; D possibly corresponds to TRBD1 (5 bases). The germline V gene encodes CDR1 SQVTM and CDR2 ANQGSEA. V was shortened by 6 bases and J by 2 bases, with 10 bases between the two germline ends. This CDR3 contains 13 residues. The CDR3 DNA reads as TGCAGCGTAGAGGAGGGGACTAATGAAAAACTGTTTTTT. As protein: CSVEEGTNEKLFF.

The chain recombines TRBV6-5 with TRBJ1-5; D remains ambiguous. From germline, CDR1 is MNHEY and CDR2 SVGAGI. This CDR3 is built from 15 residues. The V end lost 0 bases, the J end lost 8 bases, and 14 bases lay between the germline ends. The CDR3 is CASSYSSPPREPQHF. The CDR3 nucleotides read TGTGCCAGCAGTTACTCATCCCCCCCGAGGGAGCCCCAGCATTTT.

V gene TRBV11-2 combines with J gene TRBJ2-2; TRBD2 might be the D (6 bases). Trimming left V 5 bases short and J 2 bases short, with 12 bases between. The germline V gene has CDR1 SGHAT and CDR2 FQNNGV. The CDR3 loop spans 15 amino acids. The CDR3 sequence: CASSRLAGNTGELFF. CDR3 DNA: TGTGCCAGCAGCCGCTTGGCGGGAAACACCGGGGAGCTGTTTTTT. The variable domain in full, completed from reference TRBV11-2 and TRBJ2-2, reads EAGVAQSPRYKIIEKRQSVAFWCNPISGHATLYWYQQILGQGPKLLIQFQNNGVVDDSQLPKDRFSAERLKGVDSTLKIQPAKLEDSAVYLCASSRLAGNTGELFFGEGSRLTVL.

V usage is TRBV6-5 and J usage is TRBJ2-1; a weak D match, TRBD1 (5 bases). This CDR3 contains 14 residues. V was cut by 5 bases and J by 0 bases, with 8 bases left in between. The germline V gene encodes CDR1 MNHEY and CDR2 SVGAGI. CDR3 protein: CASSRQSSYNEQFF. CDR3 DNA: TGTGCCAGCAGTCGACAGAGCTCCTACAATGAGCAGTTCTTC.

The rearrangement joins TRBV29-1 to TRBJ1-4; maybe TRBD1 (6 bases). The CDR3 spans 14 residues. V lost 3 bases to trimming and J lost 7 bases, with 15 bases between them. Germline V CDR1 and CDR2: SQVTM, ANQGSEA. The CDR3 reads CSVDGSQGSEKLFF. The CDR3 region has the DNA TGCAGCGTTGATGGTTCCCAGGGGAGTGAAAAACTGTTTTTT.

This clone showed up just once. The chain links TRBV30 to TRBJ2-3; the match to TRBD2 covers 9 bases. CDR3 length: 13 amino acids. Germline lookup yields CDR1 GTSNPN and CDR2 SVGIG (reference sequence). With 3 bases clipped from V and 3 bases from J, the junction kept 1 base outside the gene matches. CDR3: CAWRREGTDTQYF. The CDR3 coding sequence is TGTGCCTGGAGGCGGGAGGGTACAGATACGCAGTATTTT.